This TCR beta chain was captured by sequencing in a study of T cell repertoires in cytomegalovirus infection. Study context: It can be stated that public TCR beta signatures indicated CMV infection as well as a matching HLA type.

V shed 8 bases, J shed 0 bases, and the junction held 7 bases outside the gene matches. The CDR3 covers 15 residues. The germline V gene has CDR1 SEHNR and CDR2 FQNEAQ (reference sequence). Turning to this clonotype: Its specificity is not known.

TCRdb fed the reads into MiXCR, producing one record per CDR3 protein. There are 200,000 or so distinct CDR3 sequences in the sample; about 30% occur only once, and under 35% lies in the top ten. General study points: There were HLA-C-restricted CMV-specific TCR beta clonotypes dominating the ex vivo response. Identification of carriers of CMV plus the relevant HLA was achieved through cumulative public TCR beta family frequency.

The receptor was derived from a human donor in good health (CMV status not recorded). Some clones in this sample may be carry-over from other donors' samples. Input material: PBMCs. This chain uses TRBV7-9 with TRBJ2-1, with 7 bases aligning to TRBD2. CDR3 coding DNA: TGTGCCAGCGGACACCCGGGGGGCTCCTACAATGAGCAGTTCTTC. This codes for CASGHPGGSYNEQFF.